One and the same sample provided the 27 T cell receptor beta chains below, sequenced in a study of blood T cell repertoires in COVID-19. Profiled with immunoSEQ multiplex PCR; TCRdb holds only in-frame clones, not every one. The top ten hold almost 5% of the sample, which has about 200,000 clones, 85% seen once. Sequenced material: peripheral blood. These receptor sequences come from a woman older than 75 with acute or convalescent COVID-19.

This sequence joins TRBV6-5 and TRBJ1-1; TRBD1 matches at 8 bases. The CDR3 is made up of 12 amino acids. V shed 5 bases, J shed 11 bases, and the junction held 7 bases outside the gene matches. Germline V CDR1 and CDR2: MNHEY, SVGAGI. CDR3 bases: TGTGCCAGCAGTAGACAGGACAGGGAGGCTTTCTTT. Translated, it gives CASSRQDREAFF.

This clone was detected only a few times. The chain links TRBV19 to TRBJ2-7; D is possibly TRBD2 (6 bases). Germline loops: CDR1 LNHDA, CDR2 SQIVND (reference sequence). CDR3 length: 13 amino acids. V shed 8 bases and J shed 6 bases, with 17 bases lying between them. This CDR3 is CASGQSGRREQYF. The CDR3 bases are TGTGCCAGTGGACAAAGCGGGCGTCGCGAGCAGTACTTC.

This clone was seen just once. This sequence joins TRBV2 and TRBJ1-5; D might be TRBD1 (5 bases). With 4 bases removed from V and 3 bases from J, the gap between germline ends came to 10 bases. Germline V gene sequence: CDR1 SNHLY, CDR2 FYNNEI. The CDR3 is 14 amino acids. In DNA, the CDR3 is TGTGCCAGCAGTGGACAGAGAAACAATCAGCCCCAGCATTTT. Translation gives CASSGQRNNQPQHF.

The rearrangement joins TRBV19 to TRBJ2-1; D gene unclear. CDR1 LNHDA and CDR2 SQIVND come from the germline V gene (reference sequence). This CDR3 comprises 14 residues. The V end lost 2 bases, the J end lost 4 bases, and 9 bases lay between the germline ends. DNA for the CDR3: TGTGCCAGTAGTATACGGCTAGTTTACAATGAGCAGTTCTTC. Its protein is CASSIRLVYNEQFF.

This chain joins TRBV6-5 and TRBJ2-1; TRBD1 is a possible D gene (5 bases). The CDR3 is 11 amino acids. From germline, CDR1 is MNHEY and CDR2 SVGAGI. V gave up 7 bases and J gave up 11 bases, with 12 bases separating them. The CDR3 sequence is CASTDSRKQFF. CDR3 DNA sequence: TGTGCCAGCACAGACAGTCGGAAGCAGTTCTTC.

This chain joins TRBV5-4 and TRBJ2-3; TRBD1 aligns across 7 bases. In germline, CDR1 is SGHNT, CDR2 YYREEE (reference sequence). This CDR3 comprises 14 residues. Trimming took 0 bases from V and 3 from J; bases not matched to a gene: 1. In DNA form, the CDR3 reads TGTGCCAGCAGCTTGGGGACAGGAACAGATACGCAGTATTTT. Protein sequence: CASSLGTGTDTQYF.

The chain recombines TRBV27 with TRBJ1-1; the D is unclear. The CDR3 is made up of 14 amino acids. Trimming removed 8 bases from V and 1 base from J, with 14 bases in between. Germline CDR1 MNHEY, CDR2 SMNVEV (reference sequence). CDR3 sequence (DNA): TGTGCCAGCCGACAATTGGAGGGGAACACTGAAGCTTTCTTT. Its translation is CASRQLEGNTEAFF.

The CDR3 sequence is CASSVGSQVPNSPLHF. The DNA of the CDR3 is TGTGCCAGCAGCGTAGGCTCTCAGGTCCCCAATTCACCCCTCCACTTT. This sequence joins TRBV9 and TRBJ1-6, with no clear D. This CDR3 is built from 16 residues. V dropped 0 bases and J dropped 7 bases, with 14 bases sitting between them. Germline values: CDR1 SGDLS, CDR2 YYNGEE.

The chain recombines TRBV30 with TRBJ1-2, with D uncertain. This CDR3 has 13 amino acids. Germline V gives CDR1 GTSNPN, CDR2 SVGIG (reference sequence). Trimming pared 0 bases from V and 5 bases from J, leaving 10 bases between. CDR3 sequence: CAWSVSGGYGYTF. Written as DNA, the CDR3 is TGTGCCTGGAGTGTGTCGGGAGGTTATGGCTACACCTTC. The entire variable domain, with the rest obtained from reference TRBV30 and TRBJ1-2, is as follows: SQTIHQWPATLVQPVGSPLSLECTVEGTSNPNLYWYRQAAGRGLQLLFYSVGIGQISSEVPQNLSASRPQDRQFILSSKKLLLSDSGFYLCAWSVSGGYGYTFGSGTRLTVV.

The gene calls are TRBV2 and TRBJ2-7; TRBD2 aligns across 9 bases. The trim removed 2 bases at V and 3 bases at J, leaving 2 bases unmatched. The CDR3 totals 14 residues. CDR1 and CDR2 from the germline V gene are SNHLY and FYNNEI. This CDR3 is CASSETSGFYEQYF. Written as DNA, the CDR3 is TGTGCCAGCAGTGAAACTAGCGGGTTCTACGAGCAGTACTTC.

V gene TRBV28 combines with J gene TRBJ2-2; 12 nucleotides match TRBD2. This CDR3 has 16 amino acids. Germline V CDR1 and CDR2: MDHEN, SYDVKM. J lost 5 bases, V lost 9 bases, and 10 bases had no gene match. CDR3 sequence (DNA): TGTGCCAGATTGAGACTAGCGGGAGCGGGTACCGGGGAGCTGTTTTTT. Translated, it gives CARLRLAGAGTGELFF. Combining the CDR3 with reference TRBV28 and TRBJ2-2 gives the whole variable domain DVKVTQSSRYLVKRTGEKVFLECVQDMDHENMFWYRQDPGLGLRLIYFSYDVKMKEKGDIPEGYSVSREKKERFSLILESASTNQTSMYLCARLRLAGAGTGELFFGEGSRLTVL.

The chain joins TRBV7-9 to TRBJ2-1; 8 nucleotides agree with TRBD1. Germline trimming cut 2 bases from V and 4 bases from J; bases unmatched to any gene: 1. This CDR3 region has 14 residues. Germline CDR1 and CDR2: SEHNR and FQNEAQ (reference sequence). The CDR3 protein is CASSLRQGYNEQFF. CDR3 DNA sequence: TGTGCCAGCAGCTTACGACAGGGGTACAATGAGCAGTTCTTC. Looking up the rest from reference TRBV7-9 and TRBJ2-1 gives the full variable domain: DTGVSQNPRHKITKRGQNVTFRCDPISEHNRLYWYRQTLGQGPEFLTYFQNEAQLEKSRLLSDRFSAERPKGSFSTLEIQRTEQGDSAMYLCASSLRQGYNEQFFGPGTRLTVL.

The chain combines TRBV9 with TRBJ2-7, with 9 bases lining up with TRBD1. The CDR3 contains 15 residues. With 0 bases clipped from V and 5 bases from J, the junction kept 6 bases outside the gene matches. Germline V gives CDR1 SGDLS, CDR2 YYNGEE. The CDR3 sequence: CASSVEGQGRHEQYF. The CDR3 DNA reads as TGTGCCAGCAGCGTAGAGGGACAGGGCAGGCACGAGCAGTACTTC.

The chain combines TRBV4-3 with TRBJ2-6; TRBD2 might be the D (6 bases). V was cut by 5 bases and J by 0 bases, with 14 bases left in between. The CDR3 loop spans 17 amino acids. CDR1 and CDR2 from the germline V gene are LGHNA and YSLEER. The CDR3, as DNA: TGCGCCAGCAGCTGGCCAGCGGGTTACTCTGGGGCCAACGTCCTGACTTTC. It yields the protein CASSWPAGYSGANVLTF.

CDR3 in amino acids: CASSERDRGLVGSYNEQFF. The CDR3 DNA reads as TGTGCCAGCAGTGAAAGGGACAGGGGACTAGTCGGCTCCTACAATGAGCAGTTCTTC. V gene TRBV6-1 combines with J gene TRBJ2-1; 10 nucleotides match TRBD1. The length of the CDR3 is 19 residues. The ends lost 2 bases at V and 0 bases at J; junction bases unmatched: 10. Germline V gives CDR1 MNHNS, CDR2 SASEGT.

The chain has TRBV6-4 and TRBJ2-2, with D unclear. The V gene's germline CDR1 is MRHNA and CDR2 SNTAGT. Trimming left V 5 bases short and J 0 bases short, with 7 bases between. CDR3 length equals 14 residues. The CDR3 here is CASSRGTNTGELFF. CDR3 coding DNA: TGTGCCAGCAGTCGCGGAACGAACACCGGGGAGCTGTTTTTT.

This chain joins TRBV15 and TRBJ1-1; no firm D call. The CDR3 is made up of 14 amino acids. The germline V gene has CDR1 LNHNV and CDR2 YYDKDF (reference sequence). The ends were cut back, 2 bases at V and 8 bases at J, with 15 bases in the middle. The CDR3 is CATSRRASGSEAFF. The CDR3, as DNA: TGTGCCACCAGCAGAAGAGCGTCGGGGTCAGAAGCTTTCTTT.

The chain couples TRBV7-2 to TRBJ1-4; D gene ambiguous. This CDR3 comprises 14 residues. V was pared by 3 bases and J by 7 bases, with 12 bases between. Germline V gene sequence: CDR1 SGHTA, CDR2 FQGNSA. CDR3 nucleotide sequence: TGTGCCAGCAGCTTCGGATCGCTAGGTGAAAAACTGTTTTTT. Its translation: CASSFGSLGEKLFF.

The rearrangement joins TRBV7-9 to TRBJ1-5, with 12 bases aligning to TRBD1. V was clipped by 5 bases and J by 4 bases; unmatched bases: 9. Germline values: CDR1 SEHNR, CDR2 FQNEAQ (reference sequence). The CDR3 has 17 residues. The CDR3 loop reads CASSLGTGGIANQPQHF. CDR3 sequence (DNA): TGTGCCAGCAGCCTAGGGACAGGGGGCATTGCAAATCAGCCCCAGCATTTT.

This chain joins TRBV28 and TRBJ1-4, with 8 bases that match TRBD1. J lost 8 bases, V lost 2 bases, and 7 bases had no gene match. There are 15 residues in the CDR3. Per the germline V gene, CDR1 is MDHEN and CDR2 is SYDVKM. For the CDR3, the DNA is TGTGCCAGCAGTTTAGGTGGGACAGGAGAGGAAAAACTGTTTTTT. Protein sequence: CASSLGGTGEEKLFF.

The rearrangement uses TRBV18 and TRBJ2-7; perhaps TRBD1 as D (6 bases). V dropped 5 bases and J dropped 5 bases, with 16 bases sitting between them. The V gene's germline CDR1 is KGHSH and CDR2 LQKENI. The CDR3 is 14 residues long. The CDR3 sequence: CASSSYRVKHEQYF. CDR3 DNA: TGTGCCAGCTCATCATACAGGGTGAAGCACGAGCAGTACTTC.

This chain uses TRBV3-1 (or the pseudogene TRBV3-2) with TRBJ2-3; 7 bases are a match to TRBD2. Germline V gives CDR1 LGHDT, CDR2 YNNKEL (reference sequence). V shed 1 base, J shed 6 bases, and the junction held 4 bases outside the gene matches. The CDR3 runs 14 residues. DNA for the CDR3: TGTGCCAGCAGCCAAGTTGTCGGGAGGGATACGCAGTATTTT. This translates into CASSQVVGRDTQYF.

The chain has TRBV7-9 and TRBJ1-3; D unclear. CDR3 length: 12 amino acids. V lost 5 bases and J 3 bases, leaving 5 bases between the germline ends. Per the germline V gene, CDR1 is SEHNR and CDR2 is FQNEAQ (reference sequence). In DNA, the CDR3 is TGTGCCAGCAGCCGCGATGGAAACACCATATATTTT. Amino acids: CASSRDGNTIYF.

In its sample, this clone was seen once. This chain links TRBV7-2 with TRBJ2-2, with a possible D match to TRBD1 (5 bases). Germline V lookup: CDR1 SGHTA, CDR2 FQGNSA. CDR3 length: 15 residues. V was cut by 5 bases and J by 4 bases, with 14 bases left in between. The DNA of the CDR3 is TGTGCCAGCAGCCCCCAGGGTGTATTCACCGGGGAGCTGTTTTTT. As protein: CASSPQGVFTGELFF.

The rearrangement joins TRBV5-1 to TRBJ1-3; 7 bases are a match to TRBD1. The V segment lost 3 bases and the J segment 0 bases; nucleotides outside the gene matches: 6. The CDR3 totals 16 residues. Germline CDR1 and CDR2: SGHRS and YFSETQ. CDR3 sequence reads: CASSSGTASSGNTIYF. In DNA form, the CDR3 reads TGCGCCAGCAGCTCCGGGACAGCGAGCTCTGGAAACACCATATATTTT. The complete variable domain, with remaining parts taken from reference TRBV5-1 and TRBJ1-3, reads KAGVTQTPRYLIKTRGQQVTLSCSPISGHRSVSWYQQTPGQGLQFLFEYFSETQRNKGNFPGRFSGRQFSNSRSEMNVSTLELGDSALYLCASSSGTASSGNTIYFGEGSWLTVV.

The chain employs TRBV19 and TRBJ2-3; TRBD2 matches at 9 bases. The ends lost 2 bases at V and 4 bases at J; junction bases unmatched: 7. The CDR3 length is 16 residues. Germline V CDR1 and CDR2: LNHDA, SQIVND (reference sequence). The CDR3 bases are TGTGCCAGTAGTATACTAGCGGGAAATCAGGCAGATACGCAGTATTTT. Translated, it gives CASSILAGNQADTQYF.

This sequence joins TRBV19 and TRBJ1-2, with no clear D. The germline CDR1 and CDR2 sequences are LNHDA and SQIVND (reference sequence). Trimming left V 2 bases short and J 8 bases short, with 15 bases between. This CDR3 spans 14 amino acids. CDR3 residues: CASSISVQSGGYTF. In nucleotides, the CDR3 is TGTGCCAGTAGTATATCGGTACAGAGCGGCGGCTACACCTTC. Full variable domain (outside the CDR3, taken from reference TRBV19 and TRBJ1-2): DGGITQSPKYLFRKEGQNVTLSCEQNLNHDAMYWYRQDPGQGLRLIYYSQIVNDFQKGDIAEGYSVSREKKESFPLTVTSAQKNPTAFYLCASSISVQSGGYTFGSGTRLTVV.